This is a list of T cell receptor beta chains from one sample in a study of shared clonotypes between healthy human individuals. Sequencing used immunoSEQ multiplex PCR; TCRdb keeps in-frame clones, though not all of them. Seen here are about 1 million clones, more than 65% observed once, and the top ten hold 1.5%. The sequenced material came from memory CD4+ T cells sorted from blood. The receptors derive from a man younger than 35 in good health. CDR3s include the opening cysteine and the closing phenylalanine or tryptophan. The D gene is left open where the match is weak. Not every row has a clone size; where given, it reads once, few, many or a size class.

J gene,D gene,clone size,V gene,CDR3 protein,CDR3 DNA
TRBJ2-7,TRBD1,few,TRBV6-1,CASSPRTGGGYEQYF,TGTGCCAGCAGCCCAAGGACAGGGGGCGGGTACGAGCAGTACTTC
TRBJ2-5,TRBD1,-,TRBV2,CASSTGQGARETQYF,TGTGCCAGCAGTACCGGACAGGGGGCGAGGGAGACCCAGTACTTC
TRBJ1-3,-,-,TRBV5-6,CASSSARDSKNTIYF,TGTGCCAGCAGCTCCGCTCGGGACTCAAAAAACACCATATATTTT
TRBJ1-6,-,many,TRBV5-8,CASGHSYVNSPLHF,TGTGCCAGCGGACATTCCTATGTTAATTCACCCCTCCACTTT
TRBJ2-3,-,-,TRBV7-8,CASSKRDLAPGGTDTQYF,TGTGCCAGCAGCAAGAGGGACTTAGCACCAGGGGGCACAGATACGCAGTATTTT
TRBJ2-2,TRBD1,-,TRBV6-5,CASRVAGGTGELFF,TGTGCCAGCAGGGTAGCAGGGGGCACCGGGGAGCTGTTTTTT
TRBJ2-3,TRBD2,-,TRBV29-1,CSTSTSGRTDTQYF,TGCAGCACCAGTACTAGCGGGCGCACAGATACGCAGTATTTT
TRBJ2-5,-,-,TRBV10-3,CAISDFTEAQYF,TGTGCCATCAGTGACTTCACCGAGGCCCAGTACTTC
TRBJ1-5,TRBD1,-,TRBV7-2,CASSFRTGPNQPQHF,TGTGCCAGCAGCTTTAGGACAGGGCCCAATCAGCCCCAGCATTTT
TRBJ1-5,-,-,TRBV5-1,CASSLGGERQPQHF,TGCGCCAGCAGCTTGGGGGGTGAGAGACAGCCCCAGCATTTT
TRBJ1-1,-,-,TRBV9,CASSVKDRAEAFF,TGTGCCAGCAGCGTAAAGGACAGAGCTGAAGCTTTCTTT
TRBJ2-2,TRBD2,-,TRBV2,CASRGGLAGHTGELFF,TGTGCCAGCAGGGGGGGACTAGCGGGTCACACCGGGGAGCTGTTTTTT
TRBJ2-2,-,-,TRBV11-2,CASSSPTGMYTGELFF,TGTGCCAGCAGCTCCCCCACCGGAATGTACACCGGGGAGCTGTTTTTT
TRBJ2-3,-,-,TRBV7-2,CASSFGSDTQYF,TGTGCCAGCAGCTTTGGATCGGATACGCAGTATTTT
TRBJ2-3,-,-,TRBV27,CASSPDFSTDTQYF,TGTGCCAGCAGTCCGGACTTTAGCACAGATACGCAGTATTTT
TRBJ1-5,TRBD1,-,TRBV18,CASSRGQVLSNQPQHF,TGTGCCAGCTCACGGGGACAGGTCCTTAGCAATCAGCCCCAGCATTTT